A single TCR beta chain is shown here with its context. Its cognate antigen is unknown. The data originate from a study of CD8+ T cells in alopecia areata. Study details: Patients in the treated group were given tofacitinib by mouth, 5 to 10 mg twice a day.

This CDR3 comprises 14 residues. V shed 4 bases, J shed 2 bases, and the junction held 6 bases outside the gene matches. Germline-derived CDR1 and CDR2 are SQVTM and ANQGSEA. RNA was extracted and reverse transcribed into cDNA as the sequencing template. Some clones are missing from TCRdb's copy, which holds only in-frame ones; the method was immunoSEQ multiplex PCR. Found here are 150,000 to 200,000 clones, around 64% of them singletons; the top ten hold about an eighth. Study-level points and caveats: Normal scalp had lower clonality than lesional scalp, with alopecia totalis/universalis lesions showing this most strongly.

Sequenced here: CD8+ T cells sorted from blood, sampled at week 0. V usage is TRBV29-1 and J usage is TRBJ2-3; 7 bases align to TRBD1. This receptor was taken from a human donor with alopecia areata. The DNA of the CDR3 is TGCAGCGTTGCAGGGGGTCCTGACACAGATACGCAGTATTTT. Translating it yields CSVAGGPDTDTQYF.